One sample yielded the 30 T cell receptor beta chains listed below, sequenced in a study of identical twins. TCRdb recomputed calls from the 5' RACE reads with MiXCR, one row per CDR3 protein. The profile shows approximately 690,000 distinct CDR3 sequences, less than 7% of them singletons. Specimen: naive T cells sorted from blood. The receptors derive from a young man in good health.

There are many counts of this clonotype. The chain links TRBV20-1 to TRBJ1-5, with 9 bases aligning to TRBD1. Germline trimming cut 0 bases from V and 4 bases from J; bases unmatched to any gene: 10. There are 17 residues in the CDR3. Germline V gives CDR1 DFQATT, CDR2 SNEGSKA (reference sequence). The CDR3 is CSAREVSGQGLNQPQHF. CDR3 nucleotide sequence: TGCAGTGCTAGAGAAGTTTCGGGACAGGGCCTTAATCAGCCCCAGCATTTT.

This clonotype has at least ten counts. The J gene is TRBJ2-7, the V gene TRBV6-1, with D tentatively TRBD2 (5 bases). V lost 6 bases and J lost 3, with 6 bases in between. Germline CDR1 reads MNHNS; CDR2 reads SASEGT. The CDR3 spans 11 residues. The CDR3 region is CASRGDYEQYV. CDR3 coding DNA: TGTGCCAGCAGGGGAGACTACGAGCAGTACGTC.

The chain has TRBV20-1 and TRBJ2-7; 9 bases match TRBD2. CDR3 length: 13 amino acids. With V trimmed by 6 bases and J by 4 bases, 7 bases remained unmatched. CDR1 is DFQATT and CDR2 is SNEGSKA in the germline V gene (reference sequence). Here the CDR3 reads CSASSGRGYEQYF. The CDR3 DNA sequence: TGCAGTGCGAGTAGCGGGAGAGGGTACGAGCAGTACTTC.

The V and J genes are TRBV28 and TRBJ2-1; tentatively, D is TRBD2 (6 bases). Germline loops: CDR1 MDHEN, CDR2 SYDVKM. The CDR3 has 14 amino acids. V was cut by 3 bases and J by 8 bases, with 14 bases left in between. The DNA of the CDR3 is TGTGCCAGCAGTTTTCTCGGGGGAGAGGATGAGCAGTTCTTC. Residues: CASSFLGGEDEQFF. Full variable domain (remainder filled in from reference TRBV28 and TRBJ2-1): DVKVTQSSRYLVKRTGEKVFLECVQDMDHENMFWYRQDPGLGLRLIYFSYDVKMKEKGDIPEGYSVSREKKERFSLILESASTNQTSMYLCASSFLGGEDEQFFGPGTRLTVL.

This clonotype was counted at least ten times. The V call is TRBV28, the J call TRBJ2-1; TRBD2 aligns across 7 bases. Looked up from germline, CDR1 is MDHEN and CDR2 is SYDVKM. Unmatched junction bases numbered 8, after V lost 5 bases and J lost 4 bases. The CDR3 is 15 residues long. CDR3 sequence (DNA): TGTGCCAGCAGTACGACCCGGGGGGAATACAATGAGCAGTTCTTC. It translates to CASSTTRGEYNEQFF.

This clonotype has more than one count but fewer than ten. The chain carries TRBV5-6 and TRBJ2-7; D is unresolved. There are 13 residues in the CDR3. Germline assignment: CDR1 SGHDT and CDR2 YYEEEE. Trimming pared 3 bases from V and 3 bases from J, leaving 10 bases between. CDR3 loop: CASSSSQFYEQYF. CDR3 sequence (DNA): TGTGCCAGCAGCTCGTCACAGTTCTACGAGCAGTACTTC.

In its sample, this clonotype was seen many times. In DNA, the CDR3 is TGCAGCGTTGAAGAAAGGCGGGGGAACTCTGGAAACACCATATATTTT. This translates into CSVEERRGNSGNTIYF. The chain recombines TRBV29-1 with TRBJ1-3; maybe TRBD1 (5 bases). Deletions cut 0 bases from V and 0 bases from J, with 12 bases between. Germline V gene sequence: CDR1 SQVTM, CDR2 ANQGSEA. This CDR3 is built from 16 residues.

This clonotype was counted many times. The chain combines TRBV12-3 or TRBV12-4 with TRBJ2-2, with 9 bases lining up with TRBD2. The CDR3 consists of 15 residues. Trimming removed 5 bases from V and 7 bases from J; junction bases left unmatched: 8. CDR3 sequence (DNA): TGTGCCAGCAGTCCGATAGCGGGAGTGAGCGGGGAGCTGTTTTTT. This encodes CASSPIAGVSGELFF.

This clonotype was seen many times. This sequence joins TRBV21-1 and TRBJ2-3; the table calls TRBD2, which could not be checked here. TRBV21-1 is noted as a pseudogene. This CDR3 has 17 residues. The CDR3 loop is CASSKGRTSGNTDTQYF. DNA of the CDR3: TGTGCCAGCAGCAAAGGGAGGACTAGCGGGAACACAGATACGCAGTATTTT.

At least ten counts were recorded for this clonotype. The genes are TRBV18 and TRBJ2-7; D unresolved. Germline CDR1 reads KGHSH; CDR2 reads LQKENI. The CDR3 has 14 amino acids. V lost 1 base to trimming and J lost 9 bases, with 16 bases between them. Written as DNA, the CDR3 is TGTGCCAGCTCACCACGCACAGACCAACGAGCGCAGTACTTC. Residues: CASSPRTDQRAQYF. Using reference TRBV18 and TRBJ2-7 for the parts outside the CDR3, the full variable domain is NAGVMQNPRHLVRRRGQEARLRCSPMKGHSHVYWYRQLPEEGLKFMVYLQKENIIDESGMPKERFSAEFPKEGPSILRIQQVVRGDSAAYFCASSPRTDQRAQYFGPGTRLTVT.

Ten or more counts support this clonotype. The rearrangement links TRBV4-3 to TRBJ2-7; D perhaps matches TRBD2 (5 bases). There are 15 residues in the CDR3. CDR1 is LGHNA, CDR2 YSLEER, per germline. With 3 bases removed from V and 6 bases from J, the gap between germline ends came to 18 bases. DNA for the CDR3: TGCGCCAGCAGCCAGGATGACACTAGGGCCGCCGAGCAGTACTTC. It specifies CASSQDDTRAAEQYF.

In this sample, this clonotype turned up many times. This sequence joins TRBV20-1 and TRBJ2-1; 14 bases align to TRBD2. The CDR3 has 15 amino acids. Trimming took 6 bases from V and 0 from J; bases not matched to a gene: 1. Germline V gives CDR1 DFQATT, CDR2 SNEGSKA (reference sequence). This chain's CDR3 is CSAGTSGSSYNEQFF. The CDR3 DNA reads as TGCAGTGCCGGGACTAGCGGGAGCTCCTACAATGAGCAGTTCTTC.

This clonotype was detected only a few times. V usage is TRBV6-1 and J usage is TRBJ2-5, with TRBD1 matching 8 bases. This CDR3 spans 14 amino acids. Per germline, CDR1 MNHNS and CDR2 SASEGT. Trimming cost V 5 bases and J 7 bases; bases outside gene matches: 9. CDR3 DNA: TGTGCCAGCAGTCTAAACCTCCAGGGGGCGACCCAGTACTTC. This encodes CASSLNLQGATQYF.

The rearrangement joins TRBV18 to TRBJ1-3; D unclear. Germline V gene data show CDR1 as KGHSH and CDR2 as LQKENI. The V end was cut by 3 bases, the J end by 4 bases, with 4 bases between. The CDR3 consists of 12 residues. Here the CDR3 DNA reads TGTGCCAGCTCACCGGAAGGAAACACCATATATTTT. Encoded protein: CASSPEGNTIYF.

V usage is TRBV5-1 and J usage is TRBJ1-1; no clear D gene. CDR3 length equals 14 residues. The ends were cut back, 0 bases at V and 1 base at J, with 7 bases in the middle. The V gene's germline CDR1 is SGHRS and CDR2 YFSETQ. The CDR3 DNA follows: TGCGCCAGCAGCTTGGGACGGTCGAACACTGAAGCTTTCTTT. As protein: CASSLGRSNTEAFF. The full variable domain, completed using reference TRBV5-1 and TRBJ1-1, is KAGVTQTPRYLIKTRGQQVTLSCSPISGHRSVSWYQQTPGQGLQFLFEYFSETQRNKGNFPGRFSGRQFSNSRSEMNVSTLELGDSALYLCASSLGRSNTEAFFGQGTRLTVV.

The chain uses TRBV7-9 and TRBJ2-7; TRBD2 aligns across 8 bases. Germline CDR1 reads SEHNR; CDR2 reads FQNEAQ (reference sequence). This CDR3 region has 15 residues. After removal of 1 base from V and 7 bases from J, the junction contained 9 bases not matched to a gene. CDR3 protein: CASSLGHLAGEEQYV. The CDR3 DNA sequence: TGTGCCAGCAGCTTAGGGCACCTAGCGGGTGAGGAGCAGTACGTC.

This clonotype turned up a few times. The chain is built from TRBV7-3 and TRBJ2-1; tentative D call: TRBD2 (5 bases). The germline V gene has CDR1 SGHTA and CDR2 FQGTGA. CDR3 length: 13 residues. With 1 base removed from V and 5 bases from J, the gap between germline ends came to 6 bases. Written as DNA, the CDR3 is TGTGCCAGCAGCTTAATCGGGGACAATGAGCAGTTCTTC. Translation gives CASSLIGDNEQFF.

J is TRBJ2-1 and V is TRBV3-1, with unresolved D. The CDR3 is 16 residues long. Per the germline V gene, CDR1 is LGHDT and CDR2 is YNNKEL (reference sequence). V lost 5 bases and J lost 2, with 16 bases in between. CDR3 loop: CASSSDGLPTYNEQFF. CDR3 DNA: TGTGCCAGCAGCTCAGATGGATTACCTACCTACAATGAGCAGTTCTTC.

The chain recombines TRBV7-7 with TRBJ2-5, with TRBD2 matching over 9 bases. V trimming: 5 bases; J trimming: 4 bases; junction bases outside the gene matches: 8. CDR1 SSHAT and CDR2 FNYEAQ come from the germline V gene (reference sequence). There are 15 residues in the CDR3. The CDR3 nucleotides are TGTGCCAGCAGCCAGACTAGCGGTACCGGAGAGACCCAGTACTTC. Translation gives CASSQTSGTGETQYF.

This clonotype was detected ten times or more. The chain carries TRBV20-1 and TRBJ2-5, with D hard to call. CDR3 size: 13 residues. With 2 bases removed from V and 5 bases from J, the gap between germline ends came to 12 bases. Per the germline V gene, CDR1 is DFQATT and CDR2 is SNEGSKA (reference sequence). The CDR3 is CSARRASTETQYF. CDR3 coding DNA: TGCAGTGCTAGAAGGGCCAGCACGGAGACCCAGTACTTC.

This clonotype appeared many times. The DNA of the CDR3 is TGTGCCAGCGGGCAGGCGTTCGGGTCCTACAATGAGCAGTTCTTC. Amino acids: CASGQAFGSYNEQFF. The rearrangement uses TRBV28 and TRBJ2-1; D not certain. The CDR3 covers 15 residues. Trimming left V 8 bases short and J 1 base short, with 15 bases between. Germline loops: CDR1 MDHEN, CDR2 SYDVKM. Combining the CDR3 with reference TRBV28 and TRBJ2-1 gives the whole variable domain DVKVTQSSRYLVKRTGEKVFLECVQDMDHENMFWYRQDPGLGLRLIYFSYDVKMKEKGDIPEGYSVSREKKERFSLILESASTNQTSMYLCASGQAFGSYNEQFFGPGTRLTVL.

The gene calls are TRBV20-1 and TRBJ2-3; D not certain. The germline V gene encodes CDR1 DFQATT and CDR2 SNEGSKA (reference sequence). With 5 bases removed from V and 3 bases from J, the gap between germline ends came to 9 bases. The CDR3 runs to 12 residues. CDR3 DNA: TGCAGTGCTGCGGATTGGACAGATACGCAGTATTTT. The encoded protein is CSAADWTDTQYF.

The chain uses TRBV14 and TRBJ2-2; D gene uncertain. In germline, CDR1 is SGHDN, CDR2 FVKESK. The CDR3 runs to 15 residues. V was cut by 1 base and J by 1 base, with 7 bases left in between. The CDR3 coding sequence is TGTGCCAGCAGCCAAGTCTCCTTGAACACCGGGGAGCTGTTTTTT. Its protein product is CASSQVSLNTGELFF.

The V and J genes are TRBV20-1 and TRBJ2-1, with a tentative D call TRBD1 (6 bases). From germline, CDR1 is DFQATT and CDR2 SNEGSKA (reference sequence). V lost 6 bases and J lost 8, with 20 bases in between. The CDR3 contains 14 residues. CDR3 residues: CSAALGAFRDEQFF. The CDR3 region has the DNA TGCAGTGCGGCCCTGGGGGCTTTCAGGGATGAGCAGTTCTTC.

This clonotype was counted a few times. This chain links TRBV18 with TRBJ2-1, with D uncertain. The V end lost 3 bases, the J end lost 0 bases, and 9 bases lay between the germline ends. Germline CDR1 and CDR2: KGHSH and LQKENI. The CDR3 covers 15 residues. The CDR3 DNA is TGTGCCAGCTCACCTGTTGGCAACTCCTACAATGAGCAGTTCTTC. It translates to CASSPVGNSYNEQFF.

In this sample, this clonotype turned up many times. The J gene is TRBJ2-1, the V gene TRBV5-5; 14 nucleotides align to TRBD2. Germline loops: CDR1 SGHKS, CDR2 YYEKEE (reference sequence). Unmatched junction bases numbered 8, after V lost 7 bases and J lost 8 bases. This CDR3 is 15 amino acids long. This CDR3 reads CASGGLAGAFYEQFF. In nucleotides, the CDR3 is TGTGCCAGCGGGGGACTAGCGGGAGCGTTTTATGAGCAGTTCTTC.

In its sample, this clonotype was seen a few times. The gene calls are TRBV18 and TRBJ2-3; D is undetermined. V was shortened by 4 bases and J by 5 bases, with 7 bases between the two germline ends. This CDR3 comprises 12 residues. Germline values: CDR1 KGHSH, CDR2 LQKENI. The CDR3 sequence is CASSRPEDTQYF. CDR3 DNA: TGTGCCAGCTCACGGCCCGAAGATACGCAGTATTTT. Supplemented by reference TRBV18 and TRBJ2-3, the full variable domain reads NAGVMQNPRHLVRRRGQEARLRCSPMKGHSHVYWYRQLPEEGLKFMVYLQKENIIDESGMPKERFSAEFPKEGPSILRIQQVVRGDSAAYFCASSRPEDTQYFGPGTRLTVL.

The V call is TRBV18, the J call TRBJ1-1; D may be TRBD1 (6 bases). The CDR3 is made up of 12 amino acids. The germline CDR1 and CDR2 sequences are KGHSH and LQKENI. Trimming cost V 4 bases and J 8 bases, with 11 bases left between them. CDR3 sequence: CASSLRQDEAFF. The CDR3, as DNA: TGTGCCAGCTCACTCCGACAGGACGAAGCTTTCTTT.

The chain combines TRBV10-3 with TRBJ2-3; perhaps D is TRBD1 or TRBD2 (5 bases each). V lost 3 bases and J 2 bases, leaving 12 bases between the germline ends. This CDR3 spans 15 amino acids. Germline V gene data show CDR1 as ENHRY and CDR2 as SYGVKD. The CDR3 is CAISEGQGATDTQYF. As DNA, the CDR3 is TGTGCCATCAGTGAAGGGCAGGGAGCCACAGATACGCAGTATTTT.

This clonotype was seen at least ten times. The chain couples TRBV5-1 to TRBJ2-7, with a possible D match to TRBD1 (6 bases). From germline, CDR1 is SGHRS and CDR2 YFSETQ. V dropped 0 bases and J dropped 3 bases, with 13 bases sitting between them. The CDR3 contains 15 residues. The CDR3 sequence is CASSLARGSLYEQYF. CDR3 in DNA: TGCGCCAGCAGCTTGGCCAGGGGAAGTCTCTACGAGCAGTACTTC. Full variable domain (outside the CDR3, taken from reference TRBV5-1 and TRBJ2-7): KAGVTQTPRYLIKTRGQQVTLSCSPISGHRSVSWYQQTPGQGLQFLFEYFSETQRNKGNFPGRFSGRQFSNSRSEMNVSTLELGDSALYLCASSLARGSLYEQYFGPGTRLTVT.